This passage covers 10 T cell receptor beta chains from one sample sequenced in a study of blood T cell repertoires in COVID-19. Sequencing used immunoSEQ multiplex PCR; TCRdb keeps in-frame clones, though not all of them. The sample lists about 230,000 clones; 70% to 85% were seen once. The specimen was peripheral blood. Receptors were obtained from a middle-aged woman who had recovered from COVID-19.

V is TRBV5-1 and J is TRBJ1-1; D is ambiguous. This CDR3 is 14 amino acids long. V shed 4 bases and J shed 0 bases, with 10 bases lying between them. Germline CDR1 SGHRS, CDR2 YFSETQ. CDR3: CASSPTQVNTEAFF. The CDR3 DNA sequence: TGCGCCAGCAGCCCCACCCAGGTGAACACTGAAGCTTTCTTT. Filled out from reference TRBV5-1 and TRBJ1-1, the complete variable domain reads KAGVTQTPRYLIKTRGQQVTLSCSPISGHRSVSWYQQTPGQGLQFLFEYFSETQRNKGNFPGRFSGRQFSNSRSEMNVSTLELGDSALYLCASSPTQVNTEAFFGQGTRLTVV.

V gene TRBV2 combines with J gene TRBJ2-1, with 10 bases lining up with TRBD2. This CDR3 has 16 residues. After removal of 2 bases from V and 3 bases from J, the junction contained 4 bases not matched to a gene. Germline CDR1 is SNHLY and CDR2 is FYNNEI. The CDR3 spells CASSEQAGGIYNEQFF. The CDR3 nucleotides read TGTGCCAGCAGTGAACAAGCGGGGGGGATCTACAATGAGCAGTTCTTC.

The chain recombines TRBV19 with TRBJ2-1; D perhaps matches TRBD2 (6 bases). The germline V gene has CDR1 LNHDA and CDR2 SQIVND (reference sequence). The germline V and J ends were trimmed by 1 base and 6 bases, with 7 bases remaining between them. The CDR3 sequence is 13 residues long. Here the CDR3 DNA reads TGTGCCAGTAGTATAGGGAGGGGCAATGAGCAGTTCTTC. This encodes CASSIGRGNEQFF.

The V gene is TRBV19, the J gene TRBJ1-4; D gene uncertain. The CDR3 extends over 14 amino acids. Germline assignment: CDR1 LNHDA and CDR2 SQIVND (reference sequence). V was clipped by 6 bases and J by 2 bases, with 10 bases between them. The chain's CDR3 is CASRQTTTNEKLFF. For the CDR3, the DNA is TGTGCCAGTAGGCAGACAACCACTAATGAAAAACTGTTTTTT.

The gene calls are TRBV14 and TRBJ2-5, with D unclear. Trimming removed 0 bases at V and 2 bases at J, with 16 bases between. The length of the CDR3 is 17 residues. CDR1 is SGHDN and CDR2 is FVKESK in the germline V gene. The CDR3 nucleotides read TGTGCCAGCAGCCAAGAAAAAATAGATTGGTCTCAAGAGACCCAGTACTTC. It specifies CASSQEKIDWSQETQYF.

This clone was picked up one time. The rearrangement links TRBV25-1 to TRBJ2-2; TRBD1 agrees at 7 bases. From germline, CDR1 is MGHDK and CDR2 SYGVNS. This CDR3 is built from 15 residues. V was pared by 6 bases and J by 4 bases, with 8 bases of the junction left unmatched. The CDR3 DNA reads TGTGCCAGCAGAGGTAGGACAGGCGGCACCGGGGAGCTGTTTTTT. Amino acids: CASRGRTGGTGELFF. The full variable domain, its missing parts supplied by reference TRBV25-1 and TRBJ2-2, is EADIYQTPRYLVIGTGKKITLECSQTMGHDKMYWYQQDPGMELHLIHYSYGVNSTEKGDLSSESTVSRIRTEHFPLTLESARPSHTSQYLCASRGRTGGTGELFFGEGSRLTVL.

The chain carries TRBV6-2 or TRBV6-3 and TRBJ2-1; 9 nucleotides agree with TRBD2. The CDR3 extends over 15 amino acids. The V gene end was trimmed by 0 bases and the J gene end by 6 bases; junction bases not matched to a gene: 3. Germline V gene sequence: CDR1 MNHEY, CDR2 SVGEGT. The CDR3 DNA reads as TGTGCCAGCAGTTACTCTATTAGCGGGGGCAATGAGCAGTTCTTC. The encoded protein is CASSYSISGGNEQFF.

This clone was seen once. CDR3 protein: CASSHRAQLKETQYF. CDR3 bases: TGCGCCAGCAGTCACCGTGCACAGCTCAAAGAGACCCAGTACTTC. The rearrangement uses TRBV23-1 and TRBJ2-5, with no clear D. TRBV23-1 is reported as an ORF; its role is uncertain. V lost 3 bases to trimming and J lost 3 bases, with 14 bases between them. The CDR3 consists of 15 residues.

This chain connects TRBV24-1 to TRBJ1-1; D uncertain. V was trimmed by 1 base and J by 11 bases, leaving 10 bases between them. Germline V gene sequence: CDR1 KGHDR, CDR2 SFDVKD. The CDR3 is made up of 12 amino acids. Here the CDR3 DNA reads TGTGCCACCAGTGATTTCGCGGGCAGGGCTTTCTTT. This translates into CATSDFAGRAFF.

The chain joins TRBV4-3 to TRBJ1-2; D gene ambiguous. Germline lookup yields CDR1 LGHNA and CDR2 YSLEER. V lost 6 bases to trimming and J lost 8 bases, with 22 bases between them. The CDR3 length is 15 residues. CDR3 nucleotide sequence: TGCGCCAGCAGTTACGGTCGACGGGGAGGTTGGGGCTACACCTTC. Protein: CASSYGRRGGWGYTF.